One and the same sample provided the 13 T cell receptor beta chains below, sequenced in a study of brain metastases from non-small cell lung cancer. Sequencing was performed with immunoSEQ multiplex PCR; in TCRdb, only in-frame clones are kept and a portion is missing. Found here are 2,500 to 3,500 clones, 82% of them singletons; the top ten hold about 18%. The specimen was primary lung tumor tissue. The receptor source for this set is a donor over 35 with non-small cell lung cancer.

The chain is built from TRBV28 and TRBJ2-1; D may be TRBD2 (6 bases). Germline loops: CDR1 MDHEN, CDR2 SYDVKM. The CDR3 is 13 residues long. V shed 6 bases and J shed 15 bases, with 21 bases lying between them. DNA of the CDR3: TGTGCCAGCAGGCAGGGTAGCGGCGGAGGGCTGTTCTTC. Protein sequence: CASRQGSGGGLFF.

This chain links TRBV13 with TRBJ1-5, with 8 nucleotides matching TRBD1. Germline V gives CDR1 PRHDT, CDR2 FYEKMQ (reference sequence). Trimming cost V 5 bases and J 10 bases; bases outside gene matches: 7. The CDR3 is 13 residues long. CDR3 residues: CASSLQGGGPQHF. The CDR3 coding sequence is TGTGCCAGCAGCCTACAGGGGGGGGGACCCCAGCATTTT.

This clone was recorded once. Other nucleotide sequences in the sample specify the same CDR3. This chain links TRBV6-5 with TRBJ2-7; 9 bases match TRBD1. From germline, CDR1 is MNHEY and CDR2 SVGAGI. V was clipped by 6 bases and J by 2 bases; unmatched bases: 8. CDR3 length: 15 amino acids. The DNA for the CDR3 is TGTGCCAGCAGATCCGGGACAGGGACAACCTACGAGCAGTACTTC. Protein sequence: CASRSGTGTTYEQYF.

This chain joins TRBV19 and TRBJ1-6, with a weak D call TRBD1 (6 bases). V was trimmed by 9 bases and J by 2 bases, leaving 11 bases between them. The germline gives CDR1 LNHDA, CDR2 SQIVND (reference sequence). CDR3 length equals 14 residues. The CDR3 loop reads CASRQDTYNSPLHF. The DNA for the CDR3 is TGTGCCAGCCGACAGGATACCTATAATTCACCCCTCCACTTT.

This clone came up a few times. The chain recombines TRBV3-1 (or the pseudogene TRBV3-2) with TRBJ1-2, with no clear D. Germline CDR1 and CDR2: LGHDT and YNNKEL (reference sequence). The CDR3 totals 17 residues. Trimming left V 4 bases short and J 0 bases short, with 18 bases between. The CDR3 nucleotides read TGTGCCAGCAGCCCCCCAACGGGCAGCTCAGCTAACTATGGCTACACCTTC. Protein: CASSPPTGSSANYGYTF.

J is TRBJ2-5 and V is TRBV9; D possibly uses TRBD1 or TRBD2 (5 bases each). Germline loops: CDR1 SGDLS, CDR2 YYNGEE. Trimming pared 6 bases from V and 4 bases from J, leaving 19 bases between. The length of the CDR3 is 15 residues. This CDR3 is CASTSTGTQRETQYF. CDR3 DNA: TGTGCCAGCACCAGTACGGGGACCCAGAGAGAGACCCAGTACTTC.

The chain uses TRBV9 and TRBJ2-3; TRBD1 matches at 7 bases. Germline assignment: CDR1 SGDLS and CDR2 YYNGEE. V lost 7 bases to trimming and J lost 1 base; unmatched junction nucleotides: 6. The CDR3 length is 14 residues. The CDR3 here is CASQHRGGTDTQYF. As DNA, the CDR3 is TGTGCCAGCCAGCACAGGGGCGGCACAGATACGCAGTATTTT.

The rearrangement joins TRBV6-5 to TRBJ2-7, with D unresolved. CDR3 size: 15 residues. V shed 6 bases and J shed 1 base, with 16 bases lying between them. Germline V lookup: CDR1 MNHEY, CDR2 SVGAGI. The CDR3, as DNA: TGTGCCAGCAGCTCTGAATACCGGTCTTCCTACGAGCAGTACTTC. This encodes CASSSEYRSSYEQYF.

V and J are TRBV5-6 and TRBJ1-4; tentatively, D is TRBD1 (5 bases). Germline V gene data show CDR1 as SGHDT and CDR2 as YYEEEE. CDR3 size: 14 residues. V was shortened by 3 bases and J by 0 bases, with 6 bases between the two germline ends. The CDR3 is CASSWGATNEKLFF. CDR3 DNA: TGTGCCAGCAGCTGGGGGGCAACTAATGAAAAACTGTTTTTT.

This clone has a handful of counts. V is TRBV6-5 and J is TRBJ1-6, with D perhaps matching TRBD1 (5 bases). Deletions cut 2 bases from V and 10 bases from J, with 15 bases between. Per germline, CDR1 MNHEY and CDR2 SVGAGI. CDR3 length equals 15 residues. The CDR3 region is CASSYDGQRGSPLHF. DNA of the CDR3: TGTGCCAGCAGTTACGACGGACAACGGGGGTCACCCCTCCACTTT.

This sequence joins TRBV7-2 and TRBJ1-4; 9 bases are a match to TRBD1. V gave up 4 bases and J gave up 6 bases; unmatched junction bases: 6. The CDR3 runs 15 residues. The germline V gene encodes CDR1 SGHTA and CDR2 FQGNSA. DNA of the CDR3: TGTGCCAGCAGCTCAGGGGACAGGGACCATGAAAAACTGTTTTTT. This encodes CASSSGDRDHEKLFF.

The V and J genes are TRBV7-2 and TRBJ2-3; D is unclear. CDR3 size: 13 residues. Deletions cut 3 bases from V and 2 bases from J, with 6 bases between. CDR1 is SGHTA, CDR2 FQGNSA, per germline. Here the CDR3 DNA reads TGTGCCAGCAGCTTTACCAACACAGATACGCAGTATTTT. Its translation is CASSFTNTDTQYF. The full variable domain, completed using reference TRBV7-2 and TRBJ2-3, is GAGVSQSPSNKVTEKGKDVELRCDPISGHTALYWYRQSLGQGLEFLIYFQGNSAPDKSGLPSDRFSAERTGGSVSTLTIQRTQQEDSAVYLCASSFTNTDTQYFGPGTRLTVL.

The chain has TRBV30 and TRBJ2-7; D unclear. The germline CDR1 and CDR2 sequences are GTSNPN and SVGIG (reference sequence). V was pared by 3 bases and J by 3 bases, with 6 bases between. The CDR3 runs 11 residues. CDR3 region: CAWRRLYEQYF. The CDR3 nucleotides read TGTGCCTGGAGGAGGCTCTACGAGCAGTACTTC.